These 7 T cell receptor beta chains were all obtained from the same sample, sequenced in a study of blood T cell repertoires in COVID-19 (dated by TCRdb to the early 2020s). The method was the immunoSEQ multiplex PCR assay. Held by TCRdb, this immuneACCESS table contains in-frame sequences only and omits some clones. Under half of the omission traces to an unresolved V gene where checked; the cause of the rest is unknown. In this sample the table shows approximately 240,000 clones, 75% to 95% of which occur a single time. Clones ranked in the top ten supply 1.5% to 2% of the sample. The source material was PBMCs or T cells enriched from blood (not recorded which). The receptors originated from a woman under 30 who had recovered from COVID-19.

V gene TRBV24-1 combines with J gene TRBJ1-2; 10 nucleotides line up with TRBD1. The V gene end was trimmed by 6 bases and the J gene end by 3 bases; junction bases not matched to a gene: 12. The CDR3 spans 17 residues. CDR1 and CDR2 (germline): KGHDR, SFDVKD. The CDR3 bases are TGTGCCACCAGTTCCGGAGACAGGGGGCTGGTGGACTATGGCTACACCTTC. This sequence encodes CATSSGDRGLVDYGYTF.

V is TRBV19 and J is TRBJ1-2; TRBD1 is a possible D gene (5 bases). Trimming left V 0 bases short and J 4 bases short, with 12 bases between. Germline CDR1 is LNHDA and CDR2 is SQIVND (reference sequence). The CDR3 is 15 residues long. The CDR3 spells CASSIDWGVSYGYTF. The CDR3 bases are TGTGCCAGTAGTATAGATTGGGGGGTTAGCTATGGCTACACCTTC.

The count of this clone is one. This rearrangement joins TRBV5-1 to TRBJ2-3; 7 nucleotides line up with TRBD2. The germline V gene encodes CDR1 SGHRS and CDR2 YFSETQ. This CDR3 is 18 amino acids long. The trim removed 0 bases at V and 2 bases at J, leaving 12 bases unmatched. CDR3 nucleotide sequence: TGCGCCAGCAGCTTGGCCCGCGATGCGGGAGTCCACACAGATACGCAGTATTTT. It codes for CASSLARDAGVHTDTQYF.

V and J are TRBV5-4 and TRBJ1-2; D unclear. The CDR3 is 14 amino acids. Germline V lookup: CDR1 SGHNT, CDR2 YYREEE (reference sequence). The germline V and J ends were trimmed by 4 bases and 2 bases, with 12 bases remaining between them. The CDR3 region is CASSTSSGNYGYTF. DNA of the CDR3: TGTGCCAGCAGCACGTCAAGCGGGAACTATGGCTACACCTTC.

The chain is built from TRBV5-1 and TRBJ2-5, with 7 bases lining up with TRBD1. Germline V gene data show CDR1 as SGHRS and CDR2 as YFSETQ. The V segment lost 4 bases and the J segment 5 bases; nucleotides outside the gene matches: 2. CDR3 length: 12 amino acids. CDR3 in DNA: TGCGCCAGCAGCCCGGACAGGGAGACCCAGTACTTC. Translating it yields CASSPDRETQYF.

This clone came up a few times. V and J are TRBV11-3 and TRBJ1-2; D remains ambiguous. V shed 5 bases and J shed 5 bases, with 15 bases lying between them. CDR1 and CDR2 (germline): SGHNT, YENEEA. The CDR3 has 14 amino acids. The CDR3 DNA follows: TGTGCCAGCAGCGCCCCGACGGAGATTTATGGCTACACCTTC. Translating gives CASSAPTEIYGYTF.

CDR3 amino acids: CASSLAEALKEAFF. The DNA for the CDR3 is TGCGCCAGCAGCTTGGCCGAAGCCTTGAAGGAAGCTTTCTTT. The chain carries TRBV5-1 and TRBJ1-1, with D uncertain. The CDR3 loop spans 14 amino acids. The V gene lost 0 bases and the J gene lost 8 bases, with 14 bases spanning the gap. Germline V gives CDR1 SGHRS, CDR2 YFSETQ.